The 20 T cell receptor beta chains presented below share a single source sample, sequenced in a study of Ad26.COV2.S vaccination and SARS-CoV-2 variants. The protocol was immunoSEQ multiplex PCR, while the TCRdb copy is restricted to in-frame clones and leaves out a portion. The sample has 380,000 or so clones, approximately 86% seen once; the top ten hold around 10%. Treatment in this sample: over 15 received Ad26.COV2.S at low or high dose, single or two shots; roughly five received placebo; per-sample allocation not given. Collection of samples fell on day 63 after the first vaccine or placebo injection. The material sequenced was peripheral blood, taken in a trial of Ad26.COV2.S vaccine versus placebo. Source of these receptors: a person aged 18-60 years who received the Ad26.COV2.S COVID-19 vaccine or a placebo.

The chain uses TRBV5-1 and TRBJ2-7; TRBD1 matches at 9 bases. The germline V gene has CDR1 SGHRS and CDR2 YFSETQ. Trimming at V came to 0 bases and at J to 3 bases, leaving 4 bases not matched to a gene. The CDR3 has 15 amino acids. The CDR3 DNA reads TGCGCCAGCAGCTTGGGACAGGGGGTCATCTACGAGCAGTACTTC. Encoded protein: CASSLGQGVIYEQYF.

The chain has TRBV5-1 and TRBJ1-1; 11 bases are shared with TRBD1. After removal of 0 bases from V and 4 bases from J, the junction contained 2 bases not matched to a gene. Germline V CDR1 and CDR2: SGHRS, YFSETQ. The CDR3 has 15 residues. Here the CDR3 DNA reads TGCGCCAGCAGCTTGGCGGGACAGGGGGGCACTGAAGCTTTCTTT. Its translation: CASSLAGQGGTEAFF. The variable domain in full, completed from reference TRBV5-1 and TRBJ1-1, reads KAGVTQTPRYLIKTRGQQVTLSCSPISGHRSVSWYQQTPGQGLQFLFEYFSETQRNKGNFPGRFSGRQFSNSRSEMNVSTLELGDSALYLCASSLAGQGGTEAFFGQGTRLTVV.

This clone appeared once. The CDR3 loop is CASSPDGTPTSGANVLTF. CDR3 nucleotides: TGTGCCAGCAGCCCAGACGGGACACCTACTTCTGGGGCCAACGTCCTGACTTTC. V and J are TRBV7-7 and TRBJ2-6; TRBD1 might be the D (6 bases). CDR3 length: 18 residues. V dropped 5 bases and J dropped 1 base, with 18 bases sitting between them. CDR1 is SSHAT and CDR2 is FNYEAQ in the germline V gene (reference sequence).

This chain links TRBV7-2 with TRBJ2-3; D might be TRBD1 or TRBD2, each matching 7 bases. The CDR3 has 15 residues. Germline loops: CDR1 SGHTA, CDR2 FQGNSA. The ends were cut back, 5 bases at V and 4 bases at J, with 16 bases in the middle. The CDR3 loop is CASSVQGGVPDTQYF. CDR3 coding DNA: TGTGCCAGCAGCGTTCAGGGGGGGGTCCCAGATACGCAGTATTTT.

This rearrangement joins TRBV6-1 to TRBJ1-5; D is unresolved. Germline CDR1 MNHNS, CDR2 SASEGT. Trimming took off 1 base at V and 7 bases at J, with 11 bases between the two ends. The CDR3 contains 14 residues. The CDR3 DNA is TGTGCCAGCAGTGAAGGGGTGGGAAGACAGCCCCAGCATTTT. Protein sequence: CASSEGVGRQPQHF.

This clone appeared once. The gene calls are TRBV9 and TRBJ1-2; TRBD1 is a possible D gene (6 bases). The V end lost 0 bases, the J end lost 5 bases, and 14 bases lay between the germline ends. The CDR3 has 15 residues. The germline V gene has CDR1 SGDLS and CDR2 YYNGEE. This CDR3 is CASSVASRGRYGYTF. The CDR3 nucleotides read TGTGCCAGCAGCGTAGCTAGCAGGGGACGGTATGGCTACACCTTC.

V usage is TRBV19 and J usage is TRBJ1-4; TRBD1 aligns across 7 bases. Germline values: CDR1 LNHDA, CDR2 SQIVND (reference sequence). The CDR3 is 12 amino acids. J was trimmed by 7 bases and V by 8 bases; bases with no gene match: 4. For the CDR3, the DNA is TGTGCCAGTTCGGGACAGCCTGAAAAACTGTTTTTT. This codes for CASSGQPEKLFF.

The chain couples TRBV2 to TRBJ2-6; 12 nucleotides align to TRBD2. The V gene's germline CDR1 is SNHLY and CDR2 FYNNEI. V lost 6 bases and J lost 0; bases outside the gene matches: 6. This CDR3 is built from 18 residues. The CDR3 is CASRVRLAGASGANVLTF. DNA for the CDR3: TGTGCCAGCAGGGTCAGACTAGCGGGGGCCTCTGGGGCCAACGTCCTGACTTTC.

The chain joins TRBV11-2 to TRBJ2-1; D gene ambiguous. Germline lookup yields CDR1 SGHAT and CDR2 FQNNGV. This CDR3 has 14 residues. V lost 4 bases to trimming and J lost 9 bases, with 16 bases between them. In nucleotides, the CDR3 is TGTGCCAGCAGCTCCCGACCGCCGCCCTCTGAGCAGTTCTTC. Protein sequence: CASSSRPPPSEQFF.

V gene TRBV19 combines with J gene TRBJ2-7, with TRBD1 as a possible D gene (5 bases). The CDR3 consists of 14 residues. Trimming took off 3 bases at V and 0 bases at J, with 9 bases between the two ends. Germline CDR1 LNHDA, CDR2 SQIVND (reference sequence). The CDR3 is CASSMRQTSYEQYF. The CDR3 nucleotides are TGTGCCAGTAGTATGCGACAGACCTCCTACGAGCAGTACTTC.

V and J are TRBV20-1 and TRBJ1-5; TRBD1 is a possible D gene (5 bases). The germline gives CDR1 DFQATT, CDR2 SNEGSKA (reference sequence). With 3 bases removed from V and 0 bases from J, the gap between germline ends came to 12 bases. This CDR3 has 15 amino acids. The CDR3 spells CSASGGHHSNQPQHF. DNA for the CDR3: TGCAGTGCTAGTGGTGGACACCATAGCAATCAGCCCCAGCATTTT.

The chain is built from TRBV3-1 (or the pseudogene TRBV3-2) and TRBJ1-2, with unresolved D. Germline lookup yields CDR1 LGHDT and CDR2 YNNKEL (reference sequence). The CDR3 is 12 amino acids. Trimming pared 4 bases from V and 8 bases from J, leaving 11 bases between. The CDR3 reads CASSPGRRGYTF. In DNA, the CDR3 is TGTGCCAGCAGCCCTGGGCGTCGGGGCTACACCTTC.

The J gene is TRBJ1-2, the V gene TRBV6-2 or TRBV6-3; D is perhaps TRBD1 (5 bases). The V and J ends lost 11 bases and 8 bases respectively, with 33 bases between them. CDR3 size: 17 residues. Per germline, CDR1 MNHEY and CDR2 SVGEGT. This CDR3 reads CAASPFVSRGSPRGYTF. The CDR3 DNA reads as TGTGCCGCCAGCCCTTTCGTGTCGAGGGGCAGCCCTAGGGGCTACACCTTC.

This chain joins TRBV6-6 and TRBJ1-3; possibly TRBD1 for D (5 bases). Germline V lookup: CDR1 MNHNY, CDR2 SVGAGI (reference sequence). Trimming took off 5 bases at V and 8 bases at J, with 25 bases between the two ends. The CDR3 is 17 amino acids. The CDR3 DNA reads as TGTGCCAGCAGTCGTAGCACCTCGGTGGCAGGGAGGGACACCATATATTTT. It is translated as CASSRSTSVAGRDTIYF.

The genes are TRBV19 and TRBJ2-2; D perhaps matches TRBD2 (7 bases). Trimming removed 6 bases at V and 6 bases at J, with 14 bases between. There are 14 residues in the CDR3. CDR1 LNHDA and CDR2 SQIVND come from the germline V gene (reference sequence). CDR3 DNA: TGTGCCAGTAGCCCTGCCGGGGGGCCCGGGGAGCTGTTTTTT. This codes for CASSPAGGPGELFF. The variable domain in full, with the rest retrieved from reference TRBV19 and TRBJ2-2, is DGGITQSPKYLFRKEGQNVTLSCEQNLNHDAMYWYRQDPGQGLRLIYYSQIVNDFQKGDIAEGYSVSREKKESFPLTVTSAQKNPTAFYLCASSPAGGPGELFFGEGSRLTVL.

J is TRBJ2-5 and V is TRBV24-1; D perhaps matches TRBD1 (7 bases). V was pared by 5 bases and J by 1 base, with 16 bases between. Germline CDR1 and CDR2: KGHDR and SFDVKD. There are 16 residues in the CDR3. CDR3 DNA sequence: TGTGCCACCAGTGCTCCTTACAGGGGACTCCAAGAGACCCAGTACTTC. Protein: CATSAPYRGLQETQYF.

Comments on this clone: The sample holds other DNA sequences that translate to the same CDR3. This chain uses TRBV18 with TRBJ2-2; D gene ambiguous. CDR3 size: 13 residues. Trimming pared 1 base from V and 2 bases from J, leaving 2 bases between. Germline assignment: CDR1 KGHSH and CDR2 LQKENI. Written as DNA, the CDR3 is TGTGCCAGCTCACCACAAAACACCGGGGAGCTGTTTTTT. Its protein product is CASSPQNTGELFF. The full variable domain, completed using reference TRBV18 and TRBJ2-2, is NAGVMQNPRHLVRRRGQEARLRCSPMKGHSHVYWYRQLPEEGLKFMVYLQKENIIDESGMPKERFSAEFPKEGPSILRIQQVVRGDSAAYFCASSPQNTGELFFGEGSRLTVL.

The chain couples TRBV7-8 to TRBJ1-6; 7 nucleotides line up with TRBD1. V lost 8 bases to trimming and J lost 7 bases; unmatched junction nucleotides: 5. Per the germline V gene, CDR1 is SGHVS and CDR2 is FQNEAQ. This CDR3 spans 13 amino acids. This chain's CDR3 is CASADRVNSPLHF. In DNA, the CDR3 is TGTGCCAGCGCCGACAGGGTAAATTCACCCCTCCACTTT.

The J gene is TRBJ2-3, the V gene TRBV21-1; the table's D call of TRBD2 was not tested on the DNA. TRBV21-1 is shown as a pseudogene. CDR3 length: 16 amino acids. In DNA form, the CDR3 reads TGTGCCAGCAGCAAAGCAATGGAGTCCAGCACAGATACGCAGTATTTT. The encoded protein is CASSKAMESSTDTQYF.

The rearrangement uses TRBV28 and TRBJ1-2, with a tentative D call TRBD1 (5 bases). The V gene lost 5 bases and the J gene lost 4 bases, with 17 bases spanning the gap. This CDR3 is 15 amino acids long. Per germline, CDR1 MDHEN and CDR2 SYDVKM. CDR3 DNA sequence: TGTGCCAGCAGTCCCTCCCTACTGCAGGGCTATGGCTACACCTTC. Translation gives CASSPSLLQGYGYTF.